A single sample is the source of the 18 T cell receptor beta chains below, sequenced in a study of tumor-infiltrating lymphocytes in primary liver carcinoma. Scientists recovered RNA and DNA together from roughly 18-30 mg of unsorted bulk tissue. TCR beta cDNA was made from around 520 ng total RNA with a constant-region primer. Three nested multiplex PCR rounds of slightly modified ARM-PCR generated TCR beta libraries. Use of TRBV1-TRBV30 forward primers with a C-beta reverse primer characterized the first two PCR rounds, which lasted nine to eleven cycles each. TCRdb re-analysed the multiplex PCR reads in MiXCR, keeping a single row per CDR3 protein. Among fewer than 200,000 distinct CDR3 sequences listed, 85% were seen once. Sequencing was done on a sample of tumor tissue from primary liver carcinoma. The receptors were sampled from a man aged 35 to 55 with primary liver carcinoma and hepatitis B virus infection.

Of note for this clonotype: The junction departs from the called germline gene at one end, perhaps through a read error. Written as DNA, the CDR3 is TGCGCCAGCAGCCAGGAAAGGGACGGGGCTATTTATGGCTACATCTTC. Encoded protein: CASSQERDGAIYGYIF. The rearrangement links TRBV4-3 to TRBJ1-2; D is perhaps TRBD1 (5 bases). The V gene's germline CDR1 is LGHNA and CDR2 YSLEER. The CDR3 spans 16 residues.

In regard to this clonotype: Compared with germline, one end of the junction differs, possibly owing to a read error. This chain joins TRBV29-1 and TRBJ2-5; 10 positions agree with TRBD1. CDR1 and CDR2 from the germline V gene are SQVTM and ANQGSEA. This CDR3 comprises 15 residues. The CDR3 DNA reads as TGCAGCGTTGAAGCTGACAGGGGGCGAGTAGAGGCCCAGTACTTC. Protein sequence: CSVEADRGRVEAQYF. The variable domain in full, with the rest retrieved from reference TRBV29-1 and TRBJ2-5, is SAVISQKPSRDICQRGTSLTIQCQVDSQVTMMFWYRQQPGQSLTLIATANQGSEATYESGFVIDKFPISRPNLTFSTLTVSNMSPEDSSIYLCSVEADRGRVEAQYFGPGTRLLVL.

A few counts support this clonotype. The junction shows a germline mismatch at one end, possibly a read error. The V call is TRBV7-8, the J call TRBJ2-2; no definite D call. Looked up from germline, CDR1 is SGHVS and CDR2 is FQNEAQ. This CDR3 has 15 amino acids. The CDR3: CASSLVQQNTRELFF. As DNA, the CDR3 is TGTGCCAGTAGCTTAGTACAGCAGAACACCAGGGAGCTGTTTTTT.

Concerning this clonotype: At one end the junction does not follow the germline gene, possibly because of a read error. This chain links TRBV5-1 with TRBJ1-2; D ambiguous. This CDR3 is built from 13 residues. CDR1 is SGHRS, CDR2 YFSETQ, per germline. The CDR3 is CASSSLSDYGYTF. In DNA, the CDR3 is TGCGCCAGCAGCTCGCTGTCGGACTATGGGTACACCTTC.

In the case of this clonotype: One end of the junction is discordant with germline, which a read error may explain. The rearrangement uses TRBV29-1 and TRBJ2-1, with a tentative D call TRBD2 (5 bases). The CDR3 extends over 16 amino acids. The germline gives CDR1 SQVTM, CDR2 ANQGSEA. The CDR3 region is CSANLIATNSYNEQFF. The CDR3 coding sequence is TGTAGCGCCAATCTAATAGCGACCAACTCCTACAATGAGCAGTTCTTC.

On this clonotype: One end of the junction fails to match germline, which may point to a read error. The V gene is TRBV29-1, the J gene TRBJ2-3; a possible D gene is TRBD2 (7 bases). The CDR3 totals 14 residues. Per germline, CDR1 SQVTM and CDR2 ANQGSEA. The CDR3 nucleotides read TGCAGCGTCGCGACTAGTGGGAGGGGGAATACGCAGTTTTTT. Translation: CSVATSGRGNTQFF.

This chain links TRBV14 with TRBJ2-3; D is undetermined. The V gene lost 3 bases and the J gene lost 12 bases, with 13 bases spanning the gap. Germline CDR1 SGHDN, CDR2 FVKESK. This CDR3 is built from 12 residues. The CDR3 sequence: CASSHTTDSQYF. The CDR3 nucleotides read TGTGCCAGCAGCCACACCACAGATTCTCAGTATTTT.

The rearrangement uses TRBV11-1 and TRBJ2-1; D unresolved. CDR3 length equals 12 residues. Germline assignment: CDR1 SGHAT and CDR2 FQDESV (reference sequence). The CDR3 here is CDNSEVVGKQFF. The CDR3 DNA is TGTGATAACAGCGAGGTAGTGGGTAAGCAGTTCTTC.

Notes on this clonotype: This may stem from a read error, because a much larger clone lies one nucleotide away. The chain uses TRBV30 and TRBJ1-2; no definite D call. The CDR3 has 11 residues. Germline CDR1 reads GTSNPN; CDR2 reads SVGIG (reference sequence). Trimming shortened V by 4 bases and J by 8 bases, and 11 bases separated the two germline ends. Here the CDR3 reads CAWIGYQGYTF. The CDR3 DNA is TGTGCCTGGATAGGGTATCAAGGCTACACCTTC.

As for this clonotype: One end of the junction fails to match germline, which may point to a read error. The V and J genes are TRBV11-2 and TRBJ2-7, with TRBD2 matching over 7 bases. The germline V gene encodes CDR1 SGHAT and CDR2 FQNNGV. This CDR3 region has 15 residues. In nucleotides, the CDR3 is TGTGCCAGCAGTTTAGGACTAGGACGGTCCTACGAGTTGTACTTC. Translation gives CASSLGLGRSYELYF.

In the case of this clonotype: The junction departs from the called germline gene at one end, perhaps through a read error. This chain connects TRBV11-1 to TRBJ2-3; D may be TRBD1 or TRBD2 (5 bases each). The CDR3 consists of 19 residues. Germline lookup yields CDR1 SGHAT and CDR2 FQDESV (reference sequence). CDR3 sequence: CASSPGGSSVGARTDTLYF. CDR3 DNA: TGTGCCAGCAGCCCTGGGGGAAGCTCTGTTGGAGCCCGTACAGATACGCTGTATTTT. The full variable domain, in which reference TRBV11-1 and TRBJ2-3 provide the parts outside the CDR3, is EAEVAQSPRYKITEKSQAVAFWCDPISGHATLYWYRQILGQGPELLVQFQDESVVDDSQLPKDRFSAERLKGVDSTLKIQPAELGDSAMYLCASSPGGSSVGARTDTLYFGPGTRLTVL.

The genes are TRBV11-2 and TRBJ2-6; no firm D call. The germline V gene encodes CDR1 SGHAT and CDR2 FQNNGV. This CDR3 comprises 15 residues. V lost 10 bases, J lost 1 base, and 14 bases lay in between. CDR3 residues: CATQRPQSGANVLTF. CDR3 sequence (DNA): TGTGCCACCCAACGGCCGCAATCTGGGGCCAACGTCCTGACTTTC.

The V gene is TRBV20-1, the J gene TRBJ2-5, with 9 positions matching TRBD2. The CDR3 extends over 16 amino acids. Germline V lookup: CDR1 DFQATT, CDR2 SNEGSKA (reference sequence). Trimming at V came to 7 bases and at J to 5 bases, leaving 17 bases not matched to a gene. The CDR3 protein is CSDIEVSGRVGETQYF. CDR3 coding DNA: TGCAGTGATATTGAGGTTAGCGGGAGAGTCGGGGAGACCCAGTACTTC.

In its sample, this clonotype was seen many times. A read error is likely, as this CDR3 ends without the conserved phenylalanine or tryptophan. The chain is built from TRBV6-5 and TRBJ2-7; perhaps TRBD1 as D (6 bases). The CDR3 loop spans 17 amino acids. V dropped 6 bases and J dropped 1 base, with 22 bases sitting between them. Per the germline V gene, CDR1 is MNHEY and CDR2 is SVGAGI. CDR3 residues: CASSPTLGGDGSYEQYL. CDR3 sequence (DNA): TGTGCCAGCAGCCCTACACTTGGGGGCGATGGGTCCTACGAGCAGTACCTC.

With regard to this clonotype: One end of the junction does not line up with germline, which may come from a read error. The chain uses TRBV5-6 and TRBJ1-1; D gene uncertain. CDR1 is SGHDT and CDR2 is YYEEEE in the germline V gene. There are 12 residues in the CDR3. The CDR3 DNA follows: TGTGCCAGCAGCTTGGTGAATGGAGAAGCTCTCTTT. Its protein product is CASSLVNGEALF. Filled out from reference TRBV5-6 and TRBJ1-1, the complete variable domain reads DAGVTQSPTHLIKTRGQQVTLRCSPKSGHDTVSWYQQALGQGPQFIFQYYEEEERQRGNFPDRFSGHQFPNYSSELNVNALLLGDSALYLCASSLVNGEALFGQGTRLTVV.

Of note for this clonotype: A junction end diverges from the germline sequence, so it may reflect a read error. The chain employs TRBV6-5 and TRBJ1-1; D perhaps matches TRBD1 (6 bases). The CDR3 totals 15 residues. Germline CDR1 is MNHEY and CDR2 is SVGAGI. This CDR3 is CASSYSPTGNTEAIF. The DNA for the CDR3 is TGTGCCAGCAGTTACTCACCAACAGGGAACACTGAAGCTATCTTT.

The chain couples TRBV11-2 to TRBJ2-4; D is uncertain. V was trimmed by 8 bases and J by 0 bases, leaving 14 bases between them. Looked up from germline, CDR1 is SGHAT and CDR2 is FQNNGV. The CDR3 contains 15 residues. The CDR3 region has the DNA TGTGCCAGCTCGACTTCTGCGGTAGCCAAAAACATTCAGTACTTC. This codes for CASSTSAVAKNIQYF.

The chain's CDR3 is CASILVTSYEQYV. The CDR3, as DNA: TGCGCCAGCATCTTGGTGACGTCCTACGAGCAGTACGTC. The chain is built from TRBV5-1 and TRBJ2-7, with unresolved D. The CDR3 consists of 13 residues. Per the germline V gene, CDR1 is SGHRS and CDR2 is YFSETQ.